Below, 25 T cell receptor beta chains from the same sample are listed, as sequenced in a study of cytomegalovirus exposure and HLA in healthy donors (dated by TCRdb to about 2017). Library preparation employed the immunoSEQ multiplex PCR assay. The multiplex PCR relied on a mix of 60 forward primers for TCR Vbeta segments and 13 reverse primers for TCR Jbeta segments. Here the immuneACCESS table is served through TCRdb, limited to in-frame sequences with V and J called. Missing clones are a known gap in these copies; in checked studies unresolved V genes cover under half, and the rest lacks a known reason. Across this sample there are some 150,000 clones, with around 76% seen only once. About 1.3% of the sample goes to the ten largest clones. Material for sequencing was PBMCs. These receptors were collected from a man between 60 and 70 years old in good health and CMV-seronegative.

The CDR3 is CASNIGGESRAQYF. CDR3 nucleotides: TGTGCCAGCAATATAGGGGGGGAGTCTCGGGCCCAGTACTTC. The chain links TRBV7-9 to TRBJ2-5; D possibly corresponds to TRBD2 (7 bases). The ends were cut back, 7 bases at V and 9 bases at J, with 21 bases in the middle. Germline loops: CDR1 SEHNR, CDR2 FQNEAQ (reference sequence). The CDR3 spans 14 residues.

This clone has a handful of counts. CDR3 sequence (DNA): TGTGCCAGCAGTCGTAATAGCGGGGAGCAAGAGACCCAGTACTTC. Translated, it gives CASSRNSGEQETQYF. The chain employs TRBV27 and TRBJ2-5, with 8 bases identical to TRBD2. J gave up 2 bases and V 5 bases, and 7 bases lay outside the gene matches. The length of the CDR3 is 15 residues. Germline V CDR1 and CDR2: MNHEY, SMNVEV (reference sequence).

The chain carries TRBV7-8 and TRBJ2-7; D is unresolved. Between the trimmed V and J ends, which lost 3 bases and 9 bases, there was a span of 12 bases. Germline V gives CDR1 SGHVS, CDR2 FQNEAQ. The length of the CDR3 is 12 residues. As DNA, the CDR3 is TGTGCCAGCAGCTTCGGCGATTGGGCGCAGTACTTC. It specifies CASSFGDWAQYF.

J is TRBJ2-7 and V is TRBV11-3; 9 bases fit TRBD1. The CDR3 runs to 15 residues. V lost 5 bases and J lost 3; bases outside the gene matches: 8. CDR1 and CDR2 (germline): SGHNT, YENEEA. CDR3 DNA sequence: TGTGCCAGCAGCCGCACAGGACAGGGGCACTACGAGCAGTACTTC. Its protein product is CASSRTGQGHYEQYF.

This clone has more than one count but fewer than ten. The J gene is TRBJ2-1, the V gene TRBV11-2; TRBD2 agrees at 7 bases. The CDR3 runs 17 residues. Germline V lookup: CDR1 SGHAT, CDR2 FQNNGV. The J segment lost 5 bases and the V segment lost 5 bases, leaving 15 bases of the junction unmatched. The CDR3 region is CASSPWLGGGPHNEQFF. Written as DNA, the CDR3 is TGTGCCAGCAGCCCCTGGTTGGGGGGAGGGCCCCACAATGAGCAGTTCTTC.

This clone has only a few counts. This chain's CDR3 is CASSATGGIGGELFF. For the CDR3, the DNA is TGTGCCAGCAGCGCGACAGGGGGAATCGGCGGGGAGCTGTTTTTT. This chain uses TRBV9 with TRBJ2-2, with 9 nucleotides matching TRBD1. CDR3 size: 15 residues. Trimming at V came to 3 bases and at J to 7 bases, leaving 7 bases not matched to a gene. Germline V CDR1 and CDR2: SGDLS, YYNGEE.

This clone showed up just a few times. V gene TRBV18 combines with J gene TRBJ2-1, with 12 nucleotides matching TRBD2. After removal of 2 bases from V and 10 bases from J, the junction contained 9 bases not matched to a gene. The germline V gene encodes CDR1 KGHSH and CDR2 LQKENI. CDR3 length equals 16 residues. The CDR3 region is CASSPSLAGGQGEQFF. The CDR3 DNA follows: TGTGCCAGCTCACCATCCCTAGCGGGAGGGCAAGGGGAGCAGTTCTTC.

This chain's CDR3 is CASSITGVPYEQYF. The CDR3 nucleotides are TGTGCCAGTAGTATCACAGGGGTCCCCTACGAGCAGTACTTC. The V gene is TRBV19, the J gene TRBJ2-7; 7 bases fit TRBD1. The CDR3 has 14 residues. Germline V gives CDR1 LNHDA, CDR2 SQIVND (reference sequence). Trimming took 3 bases from V and 2 from J; bases not matched to a gene: 4.

The chain joins TRBV28 to TRBJ2-1, with unresolved D. Germline CDR1 MDHEN, CDR2 SYDVKM. This CDR3 comprises 11 residues. V was shortened by 7 bases and J by 3 bases, with 4 bases between the two germline ends. CDR3 DNA sequence: TGTGCCAGCACCAACTACAATGAGCAGTTCTTC. Translating it yields CASTNYNEQFF.

There are a few counts of this clone. The V and J genes are TRBV29-1 and TRBJ2-3, with a weak D call TRBD2 (5 bases). The V and J ends lost 7 bases and 1 base respectively, with 18 bases between them. The CDR3 runs to 15 residues. CDR1 is SQVTM and CDR2 is ANQGSEA in the germline V gene. This CDR3 is CSAPGRARGTDTQYF. The CDR3 region has the DNA TGCAGCGCCCCAGGTAGGGCGCGGGGCACAGATACGCAGTATTTT.

V and J are TRBV28 and TRBJ2-7; possibly TRBD2 for D (5 bases). The CDR3 runs to 16 residues. Germline V gene data show CDR1 as MDHEN and CDR2 as SYDVKM. V lost 7 bases and J lost 3, with 22 bases in between. For the CDR3, the DNA is TGTGCCAGCACCGGTTCTCCCCCTCAGCGGCGCTACGAGCAGTACTTC. As protein: CASTGSPPQRRYEQYF.

This sequence joins TRBV10-1 and TRBJ2-7, with D perhaps TRBD1 (6 bases). The germline V gene encodes CDR1 WNHNN and CDR2 SYGVQD (reference sequence). Trimming removed 4 bases at V and 4 bases at J, with 8 bases between. The CDR3 extends over 12 amino acids. CDR3 in DNA: TGCGCCAGCAGTGGGACAGAGTACGAGCAGTACTTC. As protein: CASSGTEYEQYF.

The chain has TRBV5-1 and TRBJ1-1; no definite D call. The ends were cut back, 0 bases at V and 4 bases at J, with 10 bases in the middle. The V gene's germline CDR1 is SGHRS and CDR2 YFSETQ. The CDR3 length is 14 residues. CDR3 protein: CASSLGGLITEAFF. The CDR3, as DNA: TGCGCCAGCAGCTTGGGCGGGCTGATCACTGAAGCTTTCTTT.

In its sample, this clone was seen a few times. The chain links TRBV29-1 to TRBJ1-2, with 9 bases matching TRBD1. Looked up from germline, CDR1 is SQVTM and CDR2 is ANQGSEA. The junction had 7 bases not matched to a gene; V was cut back by 3 bases and J by 5 bases. This CDR3 has 14 residues. The CDR3 DNA follows: TGCAGCGTTGACCCGGACAGGGGAGAATATGGCTACACCTTC. Encoded protein: CSVDPDRGEYGYTF.

The V call is TRBV19, the J call TRBJ2-5; D unclear. Germline V lookup: CDR1 LNHDA, CDR2 SQIVND (reference sequence). This CDR3 has 13 residues. V lost 6 bases and J 1 base, leaving 9 bases between the germline ends. CDR3 residues: CASSPLLQETQYF. In DNA form, the CDR3 reads TGTGCCAGTAGCCCGCTACTCCAAGAGACCCAGTACTTC.

V gene TRBV29-1 combines with J gene TRBJ1-2; a weak D match, TRBD1 (6 bases). V dropped 1 base and J dropped 4 bases, with 10 bases sitting between them. CDR1 and CDR2 from the germline V gene are SQVTM and ANQGSEA. This CDR3 comprises 13 residues. The CDR3, as DNA: TGCAGCGTTGAAGGGGGGGGCGTCTATGGCTACACCTTC. As protein: CSVEGGGVYGYTF.

DNA for the CDR3: TGTGCCAGCTCTCTTTCGGGGTACCAAGAGACCCAGTACTTC. This codes for CASSLSGYQETQYF. The genes are TRBV28 and TRBJ2-5, with a weak D call TRBD2 (5 bases). The CDR3 covers 14 residues. V gave up 8 bases and J gave up 0 bases, with 13 bases separating them. Germline V gene sequence: CDR1 MDHEN, CDR2 SYDVKM.

The chain is built from TRBV7-3 and TRBJ2-6; a weak D match, TRBD2 (6 bases). Germline V lookup: CDR1 SGHTA, CDR2 FQGTGA. The CDR3 is 16 amino acids. Trimming left V 5 bases short and J 3 bases short, with 14 bases between. CDR3 DNA: TGTGCCAGCAGCCCTAATCGGGGACTTGGGGCCAACGTCCTGACTTTC. Translated: CASSPNRGLGANVLTF. Variable domain in full (rest from reference TRBV7-3 and TRBJ2-6): GAGVSQTPSNKVTEKGKYVELRCDPISGHTALYWYRQSLGQGPEFLIYFQGTGAADDSGLPNDRFFAVRPEGSVSTLKIQRTERGDSAVYLCASSPNRGLGANVLTFGAGSRLTVL.

This clone showed up just a few times. The rearrangement joins TRBV29-1 to TRBJ2-3; no definite D call. Germline CDR1 and CDR2: SQVTM and ANQGSEA. Trimming pared 3 bases from V and 2 bases from J, leaving 6 bases between. The CDR3 sequence is 12 residues long. This chain's CDR3 is CSVDVLTDTQYF. The DNA of the CDR3 is TGCAGCGTTGATGTCCTCACAGATACGCAGTATTTT.

The chain uses TRBV4-1 and TRBJ1-3; TRBD1 is a possible D gene (6 bases). The length of the CDR3 is 15 residues. V lost 5 bases and J 1 base, leaving 12 bases between the germline ends. Germline CDR1 MGHRA, CDR2 YSYEKL. The CDR3 reads CASSMVQGSGNTIYF. In nucleotides, the CDR3 is TGCGCCAGCAGCATGGTTCAGGGGTCTGGAAACACCATATATTTT.

This clone was picked up a small number of times. The chain joins TRBV25-1 to TRBJ1-4, with TRBD1 as a possible D gene (6 bases). The CDR3 totals 15 residues. Deletions cut 8 bases from V and 7 bases from J, with 20 bases between. Germline V gene data show CDR1 as MGHDK and CDR2 as SYGVNS. CDR3 coding DNA: TGTGCCAGCTCCCTGAGCGGGGGCGTGGGTGAAAAACTGTTTTTT. Its protein product is CASSLSGGVGEKLFF.

V and J are TRBV29-1 and TRBJ2-1; TRBD2 matches 11 bases. This CDR3 has 18 residues. In germline, CDR1 is SQVTM, CDR2 ANQGSEA. J was trimmed by 0 bases and V by 7 bases; bases with no gene match: 14. CDR3 DNA: TGCAGCGCTAAGGCCGGGACTAGCGGACTTTCCTCCTACAATGAGCAGTTCTTC. This sequence encodes CSAKAGTSGLSSYNEQFF.

The J gene is TRBJ1-2, the V gene TRBV18; D is perhaps TRBD1 (6 bases). Between the trimmed V and J ends, which lost 2 bases and 6 bases, there was a span of 10 bases. The CDR3 spans 13 residues. From germline, CDR1 is KGHSH and CDR2 LQKENI. CDR3 residues: CASSPNRDDGYTF. The CDR3 DNA follows: TGTGCCAGCTCACCAAACAGGGACGATGGCTACACCTTC. The variable domain in full, completed from reference TRBV18 and TRBJ1-2, reads NAGVMQNPRHLVRRRGQEARLRCSPMKGHSHVYWYRQLPEEGLKFMVYLQKENIIDESGMPKERFSAEFPKEGPSILRIQQVVRGDSAAYFCASSPNRDDGYTFGSGTRLTVV.

The CDR3: CASSQVSTGSNYGYTF. CDR3 DNA sequence: TGCGCCAGCAGCCAAGTGTCGACAGGCTCTAACTATGGCTACACCTTC. The chain carries TRBV4-1 and TRBJ1-2, with a weak D call TRBD1 (6 bases). The CDR3 consists of 16 residues. In germline, CDR1 is MGHRA, CDR2 YSYEKL. V gave up 1 base and J gave up 0 bases, with 12 bases separating them.

The rearrangement joins TRBV6-4 to TRBJ1-2; 7 bases are shared with TRBD1. The CDR3 runs to 15 residues. Germline V gene lookup returns CDR1 MRHNA and CDR2 SNTAGT. Losses at the gene ends were 4 bases for V and 5 bases for J; bases not matched to a gene: 10. As DNA, the CDR3 is TGTGCCAGCAGTGGGGACAGCCTAGGACTTTATGGCTACACCTTC. Amino acids: CASSGDSLGLYGYTF.